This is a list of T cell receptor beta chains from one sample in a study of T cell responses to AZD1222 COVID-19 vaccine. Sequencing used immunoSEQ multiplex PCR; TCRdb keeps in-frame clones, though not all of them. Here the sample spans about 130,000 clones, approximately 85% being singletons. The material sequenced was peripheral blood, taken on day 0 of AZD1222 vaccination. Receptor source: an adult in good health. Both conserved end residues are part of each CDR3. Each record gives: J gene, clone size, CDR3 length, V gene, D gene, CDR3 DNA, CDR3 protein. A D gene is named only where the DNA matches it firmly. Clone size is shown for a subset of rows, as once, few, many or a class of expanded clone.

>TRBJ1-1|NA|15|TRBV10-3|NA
TGTGCCATCAGTGAGTCACAGGACCTGAACACTGAAGCTTTCTTT
CAISESQDLNTEAFF
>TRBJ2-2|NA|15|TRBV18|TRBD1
TGTGCCAGCTCACTAAGGACAGGGAACACCGGGGAGCTGTTTTTT
CASSLRTGNTGELFF
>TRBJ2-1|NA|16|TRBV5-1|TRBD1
TGCGCCAGCAGCAAGGGACCGGGACAGGGGTACAATGAGCAGTTCTTC
CASSKGPGQGYNEQFF
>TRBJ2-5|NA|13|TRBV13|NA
TGTGCCAGCAGCTCGGTGGGGGTGGAGACCCAGTACTTC
CASSSVGVETQYF
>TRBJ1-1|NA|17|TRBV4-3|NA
TGCGCCAGCAGCCGAGGATTAGGGCTCCAATCGGGGGCTGAAGCTTTCTTT
CASSRGLGLQSGAEAFF
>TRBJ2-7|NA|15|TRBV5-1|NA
TGCGCCAGCAGCTTGGAGTCAATAGGGGCCTACGAGCAGTACTTC
CASSLESIGAYEQYF
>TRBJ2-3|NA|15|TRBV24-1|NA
TGTGCCACCAGTGTCGGCGGGGCGATAACAGATACGCAGTATTTT
CATSVGGAITDTQYF
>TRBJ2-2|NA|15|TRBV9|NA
TGTGCCAGCAGCGGGGTAGCGGTTCGCACCGGGGAGCTGTTTTTT
CASSGVAVRTGELFF
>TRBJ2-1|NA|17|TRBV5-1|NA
TGCGCCAGCAGCTTCCGACGGGGGAGGTTGGCCTACAATGAGCAGTTCTTC
CASSFRRGRLAYNEQFF
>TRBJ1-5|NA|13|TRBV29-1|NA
TGCAGCGTTGACGGGGACGGCAATCAGCCCCAGCATTTT
CSVDGDGNQPQHF
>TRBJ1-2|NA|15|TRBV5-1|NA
TGCGCCAGCAGCTTGGCCGACAGGCAGTACTATGGCTACACCTTC
CASSLADRQYYGYTF
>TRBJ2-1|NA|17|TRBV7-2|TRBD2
TGTGCCAGCAGCCCCTTAGTAGCGGGAGTGCGATACAATGAGCAGTTCTTC
CASSPLVAGVRYNEQFF
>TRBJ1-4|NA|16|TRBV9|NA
TGTGCCAGCAGCGTAATCTCAGGGGCAACTAATGAAAAACTGTTTTTT
CASSVISGATNEKLFF
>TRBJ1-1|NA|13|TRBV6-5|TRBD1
TGTGCCAGCAGGAGGGACAGGGTGGCTGAAGCTTTCTTT
CASRRDRVAEAFF
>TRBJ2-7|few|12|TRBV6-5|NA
TGTGCCAGCAGGAACACAGCCTACGAGCAGTACTTC
CASRNTAYEQYF
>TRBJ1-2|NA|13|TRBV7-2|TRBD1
TGTGCCAGCAGCTTACAGGGGGCGGGGGCCCCCACCTTC
CASSLQGAGAPTF
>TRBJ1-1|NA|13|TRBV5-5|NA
TGTGCCAGCACCCTCTCAGGGTCCACTGAAGCTTTCTTT
CASTLSGSTEAFF
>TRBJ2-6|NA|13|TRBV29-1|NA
TGCAGCGTTGCAGTCTCTGGGGCCAACGTCCTGACTTTC
CSVAVSGANVLTF
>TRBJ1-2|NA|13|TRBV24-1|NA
TGTGCCACCAGTGACAGGGAAAACTATGGCTACACCTTC
CATSDRENYGYTF
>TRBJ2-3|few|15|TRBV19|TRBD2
TGTGCCAGTAGATCTCTTAGCGGGAGCACAGATACGCAGTATTTT
CASRSLSGSTDTQYF
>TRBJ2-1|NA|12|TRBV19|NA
TGTGCCAGTAGTATAAATGCCGGTGAGCAGTTCTTC
CASSINAGEQFF
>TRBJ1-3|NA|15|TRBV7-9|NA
TGTGCCAGCAGCTCCACAGGGAGCTCTGGAAACACCATATATTTT
CASSSTGSSGNTIYF
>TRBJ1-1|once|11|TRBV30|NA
TGTGCCTGGAGTTGGGGCACTGAAGCTTTCTTT
CAWSWGTEAFF
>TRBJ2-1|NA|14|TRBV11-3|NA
TGTGCCAGCAGCTTAGCACACAGGGACAATGAGCAGTTCTTC
CASSLAHRDNEQFF
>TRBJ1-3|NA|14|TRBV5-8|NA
TGTGCCAGCAGCTTGTGGGGCTCTGGAAACACCATATATTTT
CASSLWGSGNTIYF
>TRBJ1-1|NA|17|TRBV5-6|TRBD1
TGTGCCAGCAGCGATGCGGGGACAGGGGTCTTAGTAGATGAAGCTTTCTTT
CASSDAGTGVLVDEAFF
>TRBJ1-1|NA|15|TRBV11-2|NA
TGTGCCAGCAGCTTAAACGGGGCCGATAACACTGAAGCTTTCTTT
CASSLNGADNTEAFF
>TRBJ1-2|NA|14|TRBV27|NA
TGTGCCACCAAACCTCAGGGGAGGCCGTATGGCTACACCTTC
CATKPQGRPYGYTF
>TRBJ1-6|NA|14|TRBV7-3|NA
TGTGCCAGCAGCCGGGGATCACCCAATTCACCCCTCCACTTT
CASSRGSPNSPLHF
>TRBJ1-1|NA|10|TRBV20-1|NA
TGCAGTGCGGGTACCGCTCAGGCTTTCTTT
CSAGTAQAFF
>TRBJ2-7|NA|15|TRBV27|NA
TGTGCCAGCAGTTTTCTGGGGGGCGCGTCATTAGAGCAGTACTTC
CASSFLGGASLEQYF
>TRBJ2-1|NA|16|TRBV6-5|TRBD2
TGTGCCAGCAGTTTGCTAGCGGGAGGGACTTGGAATGAGCAGTTCTTC
CASSLLAGGTWNEQFF
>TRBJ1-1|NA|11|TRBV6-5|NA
TGTGCCAGCATCTGGAACACTGAAGCTTTCTTT
CASIWNTEAFF